This T cell receptor (beta chain) was retrieved from a study of CD8 T cells in ankylosing spondylitis. Each CDR3 protein gets one entry after TCRdb re-called the 5' RACE reads with MiXCR. The repertoire holds 700,000 to 1,000,000 distinct CDR3 sequences, with 12% as singletons. Germline lookup yields CDR1 ENHRY and CDR2 SYGVKD. V was cut by 0 bases and J by 5 bases, with 16 bases left in between. The CDR3 consists of 16 residues. Study observations and caveats: A TCR beta motif of 7 to 9 highly homologous variants seemed to mark ankylosing spondylitis blood. Disease-associated clones were reportedly significantly overrepresented in matched ankylosing spondylitis synovial fluid.

This clonotype has more than one count but fewer than ten. As yet, its antigen is unknown. The receptor's source is a male donor with ankylosing spondylitis. The sample comprised blood, either unsorted or a sorted T cell fraction (not recorded which). V usage is TRBV10-3 and J usage is TRBJ2-5; D uncertain. CDR3 amino acids: CAISESDVYLRETQYF. DNA for the CDR3: TGTGCCATCAGTGAGTCGGACGTCTACCTCAGGGAGACCCAGTACTTC.